This T cell receptor (beta chain) was observed in a study of shared clonotypes between healthy human individuals. The wider study: Per donor, three plates held CD4 naive cells, three held CD4 memory, two held CD8 naive and one held CD8 memory. General study points: Only blood samples were collected, and tissue repertoires likely differ.

Concerning this clone: Its antigen remains unknown.

The table came from immunoSEQ multiplex PCR; TCRdb's copy has only in-frame clones and leaves some out. Of approximately 600,000 clones in the sample, 90% to 95% are singletons; the top ten hold over 0.1%. The naive CD8 population came from CD45RO-negative cells selected for CCR7, without terminally differentiated effector memory CD45RA+ cells. All donors were Caucasian adults living in Nashville, Tennessee. The clonotype originates from a woman in her 30s in good health. The sample consisted of naive CD8+ T cells sorted from blood.

CDR3 residues: CASSSSLSYEQFF. CDR3 DNA sequence: TGTGCCAGCAGCTCTAGCCTCTCCTATGAGCAGTTCTTC. The gene calls are TRBV11-2 and TRBJ2-1; TRBD2 might be the D (5 bases). CDR1 is SGHAT, CDR2 FQNNGV, per germline. There are 13 residues in the CDR3. V lost 4 bases and J 8 bases, leaving 12 bases between the germline ends.